These T cell receptor beta chains were read from a single sample in a study of shared clonotypes between healthy human individuals. The assay was immunoSEQ multiplex PCR, and TCRdb's table has in-frame clones only and misses some. The table shows over a million clones, with around four fifths occurring only once. Sequencing was performed on memory CD4+ T cells sorted from blood. All receptors derive from a man between 18 and 35 years old in good health. CDR3s include the opening cysteine and the closing phenylalanine or tryptophan. Each record gives: V gene, clone size, J gene, D gene, CDR3 DNA, CDR3 protein. A D gene is named only where the DNA matches it firmly. Size is stated for part of the rows, as once, few or many counts, or as a class when the clone is expanded.

v_gene: TRBV7-2; abundance: few; j_gene: TRBJ2-7; d_gene: NA; CDR3nt: TGTGCCAGCAGCTTAGTGTTCACACCTGGGGTCTACGAGCAGTACTTC; CDR3aa: CASSLVFTPGVYEQYF
v_gene: TRBV2; abundance: NA; j_gene: TRBJ1-2; d_gene: TRBD1; CDR3nt: TGTGCCAGCAGGGGACAGGGCTTTGATGGCTACACCTTC; CDR3aa: CASRGQGFDGYTF
v_gene: TRBV10-3; abundance: NA; j_gene: TRBJ2-2; d_gene: TRBD1; CDR3nt: TGTGCCATCAGTGAAGGGACAGGGACGGCCGGGGAGCTGTTTTTT; CDR3aa: CAISEGTGTAGELFF
v_gene: TRBV27; abundance: NA; j_gene: TRBJ2-7; d_gene: TRBD1; CDR3nt: TGTGCCAGCAGCCGAGACAGGGGTCGCTACGAGCAGTACTTC; CDR3aa: CASSRDRGRYEQYF
v_gene: TRBV4-2; abundance: NA; j_gene: TRBJ2-2; d_gene: TRBD2; CDR3nt: TGTGCCAGCAGCCAAGACGGGGGGGCCCAAACCGGGGAGCTGTTTTTT; CDR3aa: CASSQDGGAQTGELFF
v_gene: TRBV5-4; abundance: once; j_gene: TRBJ1-1; d_gene: NA; CDR3nt: TGTGCCAGCAGCTTGGATCTTTTGAACACTGAAGCTTTCTTT; CDR3aa: CASSLDLLNTEAFF
v_gene: TRBV21-1; abundance: few; j_gene: TRBJ2-4; d_gene: NA; CDR3nt: TGTGCCAGCAGCAAAGCGCTCGGCACCCGGGGTCCAAACATTCAGTACTTC; CDR3aa: CASSKALGTRGPNIQYF
v_gene: TRBV29-1; abundance: NA; j_gene: TRBJ1-1; d_gene: TRBD1; CDR3nt: TGCAGCGCGGACAGGGGGCGCGCCACTGAAGCTTTCTTT; CDR3aa: CSADRGRATEAFF
v_gene: TRBV5-1; abundance: once; j_gene: TRBJ1-1; d_gene: NA; CDR3nt: TGCGCCAGCAGCTCTAGTGGTTTTGGGACTGAAGCTTTCTTT; CDR3aa: CASSSSGFGTEAFF
v_gene: TRBV10-3; abundance: NA; j_gene: TRBJ2-3; d_gene: TRBD1; CDR3nt: TGTGCCACCGGACAGGGTCCCACAGATACGCAGTATTTT; CDR3aa: CATGQGPTDTQYF
v_gene: TRBV18; abundance: NA; j_gene: TRBJ2-7; d_gene: TRBD2; CDR3nt: TGTGCCAGCTCCTCTACCGGGACTAGTTCCTACGAGCAGTACTTC; CDR3aa: CASSSTGTSSYEQYF
v_gene: TRBV4-2; abundance: few; j_gene: TRBJ2-1; d_gene: TRBD2; CDR3nt: TGTGCCAGCAGCCAAGGACTAGCGGACAATGAGCAGTTCTTC; CDR3aa: CASSQGLADNEQFF
v_gene: TRBV28; abundance: NA; j_gene: TRBJ1-2; d_gene: NA; CDR3nt: TGTGCCAGCAGTTTCGACCTGGTTACAAGGGACTATGGCTACACCTTC; CDR3aa: CASSFDLVTRDYGYTF
v_gene: TRBV7-2; abundance: NA; j_gene: TRBJ2-3; d_gene: TRBD2; CDR3nt: TGTGCCAGCAGCCGCGGGGGGGCAGAAGATACGCAGTATTTT; CDR3aa: CASSRGGAEDTQYF
v_gene: TRBV5-1; abundance: NA; j_gene: TRBJ2-3; d_gene: NA; CDR3nt: TGCGCCAGCAGCTTGGGCTTGGAGGGGGCGATAGATACGCAGTATTTT; CDR3aa: CASSLGLEGAIDTQYF
v_gene: TRBV11-2; abundance: NA; j_gene: TRBJ2-1; d_gene: TRBD2; CDR3nt: TGTGCCAGCAGCACCGGGGGGGTACTCTACAATGAGCAGTTCTTC; CDR3aa: CASSTGGVLYNEQFF
v_gene: TRBV7-2; abundance: few; j_gene: TRBJ2-3; d_gene: NA; CDR3nt: TGTGCCAGCAGCCCAGACTGGAGGGCAGATACGCAGTATTTT; CDR3aa: CASSPDWRADTQYF
v_gene: TRBV5-1; abundance: once; j_gene: TRBJ1-2; d_gene: NA; CDR3nt: TGCGCCAGCAGCCTACAGGGAGGGTCGAACTATGGCTACACCTTC; CDR3aa: CASSLQGGSNYGYTF
v_gene: TRBV15; abundance: NA; j_gene: TRBJ1-3; d_gene: NA; CDR3nt: TGTGCCACCAGCAGAGATCGACCTGGAAACACCATATATTTT; CDR3aa: CATSRDRPGNTIYF
v_gene: TRBV10-1; abundance: once; j_gene: TRBJ1-1; d_gene: NA; CDR3nt: TGCGCCAGCAGTGAGAGCGGGCTGAACACTGAAGCTTTCTTT; CDR3aa: CASSESGLNTEAFF
v_gene: TRBV6-6; abundance: NA; j_gene: TRBJ2-2; d_gene: NA; CDR3nt: TGTGCCAGCAGTTACGGCTGGGGGCCGAACACCGGGGAGCTGTTTTTT; CDR3aa: CASSYGWGPNTGELFF
v_gene: TRBV5-1; abundance: NA; j_gene: TRBJ2-3; d_gene: TRBD2; CDR3nt: TGCGCCAGCAGCTCTTACAAGGGACTAGAGGATACGCAGTATTTT; CDR3aa: CASSSYKGLEDTQYF
v_gene: TRBV28; abundance: NA; j_gene: TRBJ1-5; d_gene: TRBD1; CDR3nt: TGTGCCAGCAGTCCCTCCGGGACAGGGACCGCTTATAGCAATCAGCCCCAGCATTTT; CDR3aa: CASSPSGTGTAYSNQPQHF
v_gene: TRBV7-3; abundance: NA; j_gene: TRBJ2-7; d_gene: NA; CDR3nt: TGTGCCAGCAGCTTAATGGGCAGGGCTTCCGAGCAGTACTTC; CDR3aa: CASSLMGRASEQYF
v_gene: TRBV7-6; abundance: NA; j_gene: TRBJ1-2; d_gene: NA; CDR3nt: TGTGCCAGCAGCTTAGCTGGCAGCCTCTATGGCTACACCTTC; CDR3aa: CASSLAGSLYGYTF
v_gene: TRBV19; abundance: NA; j_gene: TRBJ1-2; d_gene: NA; CDR3nt: TGTGCCAGTAGCTTGTACGGGGCAGGGTTCAGCGGCTACACCTTC; CDR3aa: CASSLYGAGFSGYTF
v_gene: TRBV7-9; abundance: NA; j_gene: TRBJ2-4; d_gene: NA; CDR3nt: TGTGCCAGCAGCTCGAGTAGGAACATTCAGTACTTC; CDR3aa: CASSSSRNIQYF
v_gene: TRBV25-1; abundance: NA; j_gene: TRBJ2-5; d_gene: TRBD1; CDR3nt: TGTGCCAGCAGTGGAGGGGGCGGTGGCCAAGAGACCCAGTACTTC; CDR3aa: CASSGGGGGQETQYF
v_gene: TRBV4-1; abundance: NA; j_gene: TRBJ2-6; d_gene: NA; CDR3nt: TGCGCCAGCAGCCAGGCTTCTCGAGGCTCTGGGGCCAACGTCCTGACTTTC; CDR3aa: CASSQASRGSGANVLTF
v_gene: TRBV29-1; abundance: NA; j_gene: TRBJ2-5; d_gene: NA; CDR3nt: TGCAGCGTTGGGGAGCCGCAAGAGACCCAGTACTTC; CDR3aa: CSVGEPQETQYF
v_gene: TRBV10-3; abundance: NA; j_gene: TRBJ1-2; d_gene: TRBD1; CDR3nt: TGTGCCATCAGGGGATCACGACAGGGAGTGGATGGCTACACCTTC; CDR3aa: CAIRGSRQGVDGYTF
v_gene: TRBV5-6; abundance: NA; j_gene: TRBJ2-1; d_gene: TRBD2; CDR3nt: TGTGCCAGCAGTAGACTAGCGGGGAGGAATGAGCAGTTCTTC; CDR3aa: CASSRLAGRNEQFF
v_gene: TRBV12-2; abundance: NA; j_gene: TRBJ2-3; d_gene: NA; CDR3nt: TGTGCAAGTCGCCTACTTTCACCTAGCGGGAGGTCCCATACGCAGTATTTT; CDR3aa: CASRLLSPSGRSHTQYF
v_gene: TRBV15; abundance: NA; j_gene: TRBJ2-7; d_gene: TRBD2; CDR3nt: TGTGCCACCAGCAGTAAGCGGGAGGGAAGCTACGAGCAGTACTTC; CDR3aa: CATSSKREGSYEQYF
v_gene: TRBV2; abundance: NA; j_gene: TRBJ1-3; d_gene: NA; CDR3nt: TGTGCCAGCAGTCCCGAGGCAGTTTCGGGAGGAAACACCATATATTTT; CDR3aa: CASSPEAVSGGNTIYF
v_gene: TRBV9; abundance: once; j_gene: TRBJ2-7; d_gene: TRBD2; CDR3nt: TGTGCCAGCAGCGGACAGGACAGGGGCGGGCATAGTAGCGGGACTAGCGGCCAGGACGAGCAGTACTTC; CDR3aa: CASSGQDRGGHSSGTSGQDEQYF
v_gene: TRBV6-5; abundance: NA; j_gene: TRBJ1-5; d_gene: NA; CDR3nt: TGTGCCAGCAGTTACAGGGACAATCAGCCCCAGCATTTT; CDR3aa: CASSYRDNQPQHF
v_gene: TRBV6-5; abundance: once; j_gene: TRBJ1-1; d_gene: NA; CDR3nt: TGTGCCAGCAGTTACCCCCCGGACAGCTTGAACACTGAAGCTTTCTTT; CDR3aa: CASSYPPDSLNTEAFF
v_gene: TRBV10-3; abundance: many; j_gene: TRBJ2-7; d_gene: NA; CDR3nt: TGTGCCATCAGGGGCGGGACGGCGACGTTCGAGCAGTACTTC; CDR3aa: CAIRGGTATFEQYF
v_gene: TRBV9; abundance: once; j_gene: TRBJ2-3; d_gene: NA; CDR3nt: TGTGCCAGCAGCGTAGACGCACAGGGAGATACGCAGTATTTT; CDR3aa: CASSVDAQGDTQYF
v_gene: TRBV2; abundance: NA; j_gene: TRBJ2-7; d_gene: NA; CDR3nt: TGTGCCAGCAAGGAACGGGGGGCTCCAATCTACGAGCAGTACTTC; CDR3aa: CASKERGAPIYEQYF
v_gene: TRBV18; abundance: NA; j_gene: TRBJ2-2; d_gene: NA; CDR3nt: TGTGCCAGCTCACCAGTCAGGGGCTCATATCGGGGCACCGGGGAGCTGTTTTTT; CDR3aa: CASSPVRGSYRGTGELFF
v_gene: TRBV4-1; abundance: NA; j_gene: TRBJ2-7; d_gene: NA; CDR3nt: TGCGCCAGCAGCCAACCTGGGACCACCATCTACGAGCAGTACTTC; CDR3aa: CASSQPGTTIYEQYF
v_gene: TRBV9; abundance: NA; j_gene: TRBJ1-5; d_gene: NA; CDR3nt: TGTGCCAGCAGCGTAGGACGGGACAGCAATCAGCCCCAGCATTTT; CDR3aa: CASSVGRDSNQPQHF
v_gene: TRBV14; abundance: NA; j_gene: TRBJ1-2; d_gene: NA; CDR3nt: TGTGCCAGCAGCCAAGAATTTCTCAGGGGTGGCTACACCTTC; CDR3aa: CASSQEFLRGGYTF
v_gene: TRBV10-3; abundance: NA; j_gene: TRBJ2-5; d_gene: TRBD1; CDR3nt: TGTGCCACGAGACAGGGCCAAGAGACCCAGTACTTC; CDR3aa: CATRQGQETQYF
v_gene: TRBV7-2; abundance: NA; j_gene: TRBJ2-7; d_gene: NA; CDR3nt: TGTGCCAGCAGCTCCGCGTCGGGTTACGAGCAGTACTTC; CDR3aa: CASSSASGYEQYF
v_gene: TRBV5-1; abundance: NA; j_gene: TRBJ2-1; d_gene: NA; CDR3nt: TGCGCCAGCAGCTTGGAAGCGGCGAAGGTCAATGAGCAGTTCTTC; CDR3aa: CASSLEAAKVNEQFF
v_gene: TRBV20-1; abundance: NA; j_gene: TRBJ2-5; d_gene: NA; CDR3nt: TGCAGTGCTAGCGACGAGACCCAGTACTTC; CDR3aa: CSASDETQYF
v_gene: TRBV5-5; abundance: NA; j_gene: TRBJ1-5; d_gene: NA; CDR3nt: TGTGCCAGCAGCTTGGGGGTTGGCAATCAGCCCCAGCATTTT; CDR3aa: CASSLGVGNQPQHF
v_gene: TRBV10-3; abundance: NA; j_gene: TRBJ2-7; d_gene: TRBD1; CDR3nt: TGTGCCATCAGTGAGGCCGGGACAGGCTACGAGCAGTACTTC; CDR3aa: CAISEAGTGYEQYF
v_gene: TRBV10-1; abundance: NA; j_gene: TRBJ2-3; d_gene: NA; CDR3nt: TGCGCCAGCAGTCAATCTTTGCGAGATACGCAGTATTTT; CDR3aa: CASSQSLRDTQYF
v_gene: TRBV30; abundance: NA; j_gene: TRBJ2-7; d_gene: TRBD2; CDR3nt: TGTGCCTGGACCACTACCGGGACTAGCGGAGTTTACGAGCAGTACTTC; CDR3aa: CAWTTTGTSGVYEQYF
v_gene: TRBV29-1; abundance: NA; j_gene: TRBJ1-1; d_gene: NA; CDR3nt: TGCAGCGTCCTAAGAAGTGATAACACTGAAGCTTTCTTT; CDR3aa: CSVLRSDNTEAFF
v_gene: TRBV4-1; abundance: NA; j_gene: TRBJ2-7; d_gene: NA; CDR3nt: TGCGCCAGCAGCCAAGGAATCGCGCGACTCCCCTACGAGCAGTACTTC; CDR3aa: CASSQGIARLPYEQYF
v_gene: TRBV7-2; abundance: few; j_gene: TRBJ2-7; d_gene: TRBD2; CDR3nt: TGTGCCAGCGCTTGGGACGGGACTAACTCCTACGAGCAGTACTTC; CDR3aa: CASAWDGTNSYEQYF
v_gene: TRBV2; abundance: few; j_gene: TRBJ1-4; d_gene: NA; CDR3nt: TGTGCCAGCAGTGAAGATAGGTCAGGGGTTGGAGAAAAACTGTTTTTT; CDR3aa: CASSEDRSGVGEKLFF